Presented here are 21 T cell receptor beta chains from one specimen sequenced in a study of CD8 T cells in Susac syndrome. RNA was extracted with the RNeasy kit, and a quantity of roughly 0.5 to 1 ug was reverse transcribed using random hexamers. TCRdb itself ran the immunoSEQ multiplex PCR reads through MiXCR, one entry per CDR3 protein. The sample consists of about 290,000 distinct CDR3 sequences, about 89% of them appearing once. Sequences were obtained from CD8+ T cells from PBMCs. All receptors derive from a human donor with multiple sclerosis.

CDR3 nucleotides: TGTGCCAGCGAACCGACAGTATTAAATGAGCAGTTCTTC. Protein sequence: CASEPTVLNEQFF. This rearrangement joins TRBV2 to TRBJ2-1; D is perhaps TRBD1 (5 bases). From germline, CDR1 is SNHLY and CDR2 FYNNEI. The CDR3 extends over 13 amino acids. Trimming left V 8 bases short and J 7 bases short, with 15 bases between.

This clonotype was detected once. The chain carries TRBV27 and TRBJ2-7, with D perhaps TRBD1 or TRBD2 (5 bases each). V lost 5 bases and J 3 bases, leaving 11 bases between the germline ends. CDR1 and CDR2 from the germline V gene are MNHEY and SMNVEV (reference sequence). The length of the CDR3 is 13 residues. CDR3 protein: CASSMGVGYEQYF. The CDR3 DNA reads TGTGCCAGCAGTATGGGGGTCGGCTACGAGCAGTACTTC.

The chain recombines TRBV2 with TRBJ1-2; D is uncertain. The CDR3 contains 12 residues. V dropped 10 bases and J dropped 1 base, with 10 bases sitting between them. CDR1 is SNHLY and CDR2 is FYNNEI in the germline V gene. CDR3 sequence reads: CATLDGNYGYTF. CDR3 coding DNA: TGTGCCACCCTAGACGGTAACTATGGCTACACCTTC. The full variable domain, with the rest looked up from reference TRBV2 and TRBJ1-2, is EPEVTQTPSHQVTQMGQEVILRCVPISNHLYFYWYRQILGQKVEFLVSFYNNEISEKSEIFDDQFSVERPDGSNFTLKIRSTKLEDSAMYFCATLDGNYGYTFGSGTRLTVV.

V gene TRBV6-2 or TRBV6-3 combines with J gene TRBJ2-1; TRBD2 aligns across 7 bases. V dropped 2 bases and J dropped 3; count of bases not matched to a gene: 4. The CDR3 covers 15 residues. Germline V gene data show CDR1 as MNHEY and CDR2 as SVGEGT. CDR3 residues: CASSYGLADYNEQFF. In DNA, the CDR3 is TGTGCCAGCAGTTACGGGCTAGCGGACTACAATGAGCAGTTCTTC.

This clonotype was seen just once. The V gene is TRBV19, the J gene TRBJ1-4; D perhaps matches TRBD1 (5 bases). Trimming cost V 4 bases and J 0 bases, with 9 bases left between them. The CDR3 covers 15 residues. CDR1 and CDR2 (germline): LNHDA, SQIVND (reference sequence). CDR3 nucleotide sequence: TGTGCCAGTAGTAGACAGTTTGCAACTAATGAAAAACTGTTTTTT. It encodes CASSRQFATNEKLFF.

This clonotype appeared once. The rearrangement links TRBV12-3 or TRBV12-4 to TRBJ2-2, with 7 bases that match TRBD1. Trimming cost V 3 bases and J 0 bases; bases outside gene matches: 7. The CDR3 consists of 17 residues. CDR3 region: CASSFPGQTPNTGELFF. Written as DNA, the CDR3 is TGTGCCAGCAGTTTTCCGGGACAGACCCCGAACACCGGGGAGCTGTTTTTT.

V gene TRBV20-1 combines with J gene TRBJ2-7, with TRBD1 matching over 9 bases. The CDR3 covers 15 residues. Germline V CDR1 and CDR2: DFQATT, SNEGSKA (reference sequence). J was trimmed by 5 bases and V by 6 bases; bases with no gene match: 14. The CDR3 loop is CSARGGQGRLNEQYF. The CDR3 bases are TGCAGTGCCCGAGGCGGACAGGGGAGGTTGAACGAGCAGTACTTC.

The chain has TRBV4-3 and TRBJ2-3; TRBD2 aligns across 9 bases. The CDR3 contains 16 residues. V gave up 0 bases and J gave up 2 bases; unmatched junction bases: 3. CDR1 and CDR2 from the germline V gene are LGHNA and YSLEER. This CDR3 is CASSQDIAGVTDTQYF. The CDR3 region has the DNA TGCGCCAGCAGCCAAGATATAGCGGGGGTCACAGATACGCAGTATTTT.

The chain links TRBV30 to TRBJ1-2; tentative D call: TRBD1 (6 bases). CDR3 length equals 12 residues. The V gene lost 5 bases and the J gene lost 6 bases, with 13 bases spanning the gap. Germline assignment: CDR1 GTSNPN and CDR2 SVGIG (reference sequence). The CDR3 spells CAWQAGVDGYTF. In nucleotides, the CDR3 is TGTGCCTGGCAGGCAGGGGTGGATGGCTACACCTTC.

The CDR3 region has the DNA TGTGCCAGCAGCCAAGCGGGAGGGGACGGCGCTGAAGCTTTCTTT. Translation gives CASSQAGGDGAEAFF. The rearrangement links TRBV4-2 to TRBJ1-1, with D possibly TRBD1 on 5 matching bases. The CDR3 runs 15 residues. V lost 1 base and J lost 6, with 15 bases in between. CDR1 and CDR2 (germline): LGHNA, YNFKEQ.

The rearrangement joins TRBV7-3 to TRBJ2-3, with TRBD2 as a possible D gene (5 bases). V shed 1 base and J shed 4 bases, with 12 bases lying between them. CDR3 length: 15 amino acids. Germline V gene data show CDR1 as SGHTA and CDR2 as FQGTGA. DNA of the CDR3: TGTGCCAGCAGCTTAAGCGGACTTTCAGCAGATACGCAGTATTTT. It yields the protein CASSLSGLSADTQYF.

The chain recombines TRBV27 with TRBJ2-3, with a possible D match to TRBD1 (5 bases). The V and J ends lost 7 bases and 2 bases respectively, with 13 bases between them. The CDR3 is made up of 14 amino acids. Germline CDR1 MNHEY, CDR2 SMNVEV (reference sequence). This CDR3 reads CASTRAGITDTQYF. Written as DNA, the CDR3 is TGTGCCAGCACCAGAGCAGGGATCACAGATACGCAGTATTTT.

The chain employs TRBV7-9 and TRBJ2-6; no definite D call. Germline lookup yields CDR1 SEHNR and CDR2 FQNEAQ (reference sequence). The CDR3 is made up of 16 amino acids. V was cut by 2 bases and J by 3 bases, with 11 bases left in between. CDR3 protein: CASSLLRVLGANVLTF. The DNA for the CDR3 is TGTGCCAGCAGCTTACTTCGGGTTCTTGGGGCCAACGTCCTGACTTTC.

This clonotype was detected once. This chain links TRBV29-1 with TRBJ2-2; TRBD2 might be the D (6 bases). The germline gives CDR1 SQVTM, CDR2 ANQGSEA. The length of the CDR3 is 19 residues. Deletions cut 0 bases from V and 4 bases from J, with 24 bases between. The CDR3 nucleotides read TGCAGCGTTGAAGATTTGGGGGACTCGAGAGGGATGGGCACCGGGGAGCTGTTTTTT. It encodes CSVEDLGDSRGMGTGELFF.

The DNA of the CDR3 is TGTGCCAGCAGTTTCGGAGTAGACTCTGGCTACACCTTC. Protein product: CASSFGVDSGYTF. The chain employs TRBV27 and TRBJ1-2; D is undetermined. Germline loops: CDR1 MNHEY, CDR2 SMNVEV (reference sequence). Trimming pared 3 bases from V and 7 bases from J, leaving 12 bases between. The CDR3 is 13 amino acids.

The chain links TRBV7-2 to TRBJ2-7; maybe TRBD2 (5 bases). Germline CDR1 and CDR2: SGHTA and FQGNSA. V gave up 5 bases and J gave up 2 bases, with 13 bases separating them. The CDR3 sequence is 14 residues long. The CDR3, as DNA: TGTGCCAGCAGCCAAGGGAGTGGAGCCTACGAGCAGTACTTC. It specifies CASSQGSGAYEQYF.

This chain joins TRBV6-2 or TRBV6-3 and TRBJ2-6; D perhaps matches TRBD1 (6 bases). The CDR3 covers 20 residues. V shed 5 bases and J shed 1 base, with 24 bases lying between them. CDR1 is MNHEY, CDR2 SVGEGT, per germline. CDR3 protein: CASSRPTWAGVQSGANVLTF. The CDR3 bases are TGTGCCAGCAGTCGACCTACCTGGGCAGGGGTCCAATCTGGGGCCAACGTCCTGACTTTC.

This sequence joins TRBV27 and TRBJ1-2, with a weak D call TRBD1 (5 bases). The CDR3 sequence is 13 residues long. V lost 5 bases and J lost 3, with 10 bases in between. Germline V lookup: CDR1 MNHEY, CDR2 SMNVEV (reference sequence). CDR3: CASSIQGHYGYTF. DNA for the CDR3: TGTGCCAGCAGTATTCAGGGACACTATGGCTACACCTTC.

This rearrangement joins TRBV4-3 to TRBJ1-1; D gene ambiguous. V was pared by 4 bases and J by 7 bases, with 19 bases between. The CDR3 has 15 amino acids. Germline V gene data show CDR1 as LGHNA and CDR2 as YSLEER. CDR3: CASSPRQLSQNEAFF. As DNA, the CDR3 is TGCGCCAGCAGCCCCCGGCAGCTATCACAAAATGAAGCTTTCTTT.

The chain combines TRBV7-8 with TRBJ2-3, with D possibly TRBD2 on 6 matching bases. V lost 2 bases and J 0 bases, leaving 12 bases between the germline ends. CDR3 length: 16 amino acids. Germline CDR1 is SGHVS and CDR2 is FQNEAQ. The CDR3 loop reads CASSLYGGTSTDTQYF. CDR3 in DNA: TGTGCCAGCAGCTTATACGGCGGGACTAGCACAGATACGCAGTATTTT.

The chain has TRBV10-3 and TRBJ1-2; D not certain. Germline lookup yields CDR1 ENHRY and CDR2 SYGVKD. The ends were cut back, 2 bases at V and 4 bases at J, with 14 bases in the middle. This CDR3 has 15 residues. The CDR3 loop is CAISEGASGAYGYTF. For the CDR3, the DNA is TGTGCCATCAGTGAGGGCGCGTCAGGAGCCTATGGCTACACCTTC.